Each of the 12 T cell receptor beta chains below was sequenced from the same sample in a study of human T cells and chemical hapten exposure. Noted time point: healthy volunteer bleed at 2 weeks. Blood, whole and unfractionated, served as the source for total RNA extraction. Via MiXCR, TCRdb re-called the RACE reads, giving one row per CDR3 protein. This table has around 130,000 distinct CDR3 sequences, 8.5% to 9.5% appearing once. The source material was whole blood. The source of these receptors is a male donor in good health. Some clones in this sample may be carry-over from other donors' samples.

The genes are TRBV6-5 and TRBJ2-1; D possibly matches TRBD1 or TRBD2 (7 bases each). Germline V gene data show CDR1 as MNHEY and CDR2 as SVGAGI. This CDR3 comprises 16 residues. Trimming pared 2 bases from V and 2 bases from J, leaving 13 bases between. CDR3 nucleotide sequence: TGTGCCAGCAGTTACCCCGCAGGGGGGGCCTACAATGAGCAGTTCTTC. It is translated as CASSYPAGGAYNEQFF.

The sample holds a few counts of this clonotype. This sequence joins TRBV10-3 and TRBJ2-7; D possibly matches TRBD1 or TRBD2 (6 bases each). This CDR3 has 13 amino acids. Germline lookup yields CDR1 ENHRY and CDR2 SYGVKD. V shed 10 bases and J shed 5 bases, with 18 bases lying between them. The CDR3 DNA reads TGTGCCACCGAGGGGGGACTGAGGAACGAGCAGTACTTC. It is translated as CATEGGLRNEQYF.

This clonotype came up a few times. V usage is TRBV2 and J usage is TRBJ2-3, with 10 bases aligning to TRBD2. Germline CDR1 and CDR2: SNHLY and FYNNEI. This CDR3 comprises 14 residues. V dropped 8 bases and J dropped 5; count of bases not matched to a gene: 7. The CDR3 DNA reads TGTGCCAGCCACCTAGCGGGAGCTGAAGATACGCAGTATTTT. Translation gives CASHLAGAEDTQYF. Full variable domain (outside the CDR3, taken from reference TRBV2 and TRBJ2-3): EPEVTQTPSHQVTQMGQEVILRCVPISNHLYFYWYRQILGQKVEFLVSFYNNEISEKSEIFDDQFSVERPDGSNFTLKIRSTKLEDSAMYFCASHLAGAEDTQYFGPGTRLTVL.

The genes are TRBV7-9 and TRBJ2-1; D possibly corresponds to TRBD2 (7 bases). The CDR3 is 12 amino acids. Germline assignment: CDR1 SEHNR and CDR2 FQNEAQ (reference sequence). V lost 11 bases and J 4 bases, leaving 12 bases between the germline ends. The CDR3 coding sequence is TGTGCCGGGGGGAGGGGGTACAATGAGCAGTTCTTC. This gives the protein CAGGRGYNEQFF. The variable domain in full, completed from reference TRBV7-9 and TRBJ2-1, reads DTGVSQNPRHKITKRGQNVTFRCDPISEHNRLYWYRQTLGQGPEFLTYFQNEAQLEKSRLLSDRFSAERPKGSFSTLEIQRTEQGDSAMYLCAGGRGYNEQFFGPGTRLTVL.

In this sample, this clonotype turned up many times. The chain employs TRBV10-3 and TRBJ1-5, with D possibly being TRBD1 (5 bases). Germline lookup yields CDR1 ENHRY and CDR2 SYGVKD. V lost 7 bases and J 4 bases, leaving 11 bases between the germline ends. The CDR3 contains 13 residues. The CDR3 DNA is TGTGCCATCACGTCACAGGCAAATCAGCCCCAGCATTTT. It yields the protein CAITSQANQPQHF.

Ten or more counts support this clonotype. This CDR3 is CASSPPDPNQPQHF. In nucleotides, the CDR3 is TGTGCCAGCAGTCCCCCAGATCCCAATCAGCCCCAGCATTTT. The genes are TRBV2 and TRBJ1-5; D remains ambiguous. This CDR3 is built from 14 residues. V shed 5 bases and J shed 3 bases, with 11 bases lying between them. Germline CDR1 reads SNHLY; CDR2 reads FYNNEI.

The chain links TRBV5-4 to TRBJ1-4; 9 bases agree with TRBD1. This CDR3 contains 15 residues. Germline values: CDR1 SGHNT, CDR2 YYREEE (reference sequence). V trimming: 2 bases; J trimming: 4 bases; junction bases outside the gene matches: 3. The DNA of the CDR3 is TGTGCCAGCAGCTTAACAGGGGGCTTTAATGAAAAACTGTTTTTT. This encodes CASSLTGGFNEKLFF.

This chain connects TRBV7-9 to TRBJ1-2, with 9 bases that match TRBD1. Per the germline V gene, CDR1 is SEHNR and CDR2 is FQNEAQ (reference sequence). The CDR3 runs 14 residues. V shed 3 bases, J shed 8 bases, and the junction held 7 bases outside the gene matches. The CDR3 sequence is CASSFIQGAPGYTF. The CDR3 bases are TGTGCCAGCAGCTTCATACAGGGGGCGCCGGGCTACACCTTC.

CDR3 loop: CASSLGQGSIETQYF. CDR3 nucleotides: TGTGCCAGCAGCTTGGGACAGGGGTCGATCGAGACCCAGTACTTC. The V call is TRBV11-2, the J call TRBJ2-5; 10 bases are a match to TRBD1. Unmatched junction bases numbered 6, after V lost 3 bases and J lost 5 bases. This CDR3 region has 15 residues. The germline V gene has CDR1 SGHAT and CDR2 FQNNGV.

The genes are TRBV6-5 and TRBJ2-2, with 8 nucleotides matching TRBD2. V shed 4 bases, J shed 4 bases, and the junction held 2 bases outside the gene matches. Germline V gene sequence: CDR1 MNHEY, CDR2 SVGAGI. The CDR3 has 14 residues. The CDR3 loop reads CASSSGGTTGELFF. The CDR3 nucleotides are TGTGCCAGCAGTTCGGGGGGGACCACCGGGGAGCTGTTTTTT.

V is TRBV5-1 and J is TRBJ2-2, with 8 bases fitting TRBD1. The CDR3 sequence is 12 residues long. V was pared by 6 bases and J by 9 bases, with 4 bases of the junction left unmatched. Germline CDR1 reads SGHRS; CDR2 reads YFSETQ. The CDR3 DNA reads as TGCGCCAGCAACGACAGGGGCCGGGAGCTGTTTTTT. Protein: CASNDRGRELFF. Variable domain in full (rest from reference TRBV5-1 and TRBJ2-2): KAGVTQTPRYLIKTRGQQVTLSCSPISGHRSVSWYQQTPGQGLQFLFEYFSETQRNKGNFPGRFSGRQFSNSRSEMNVSTLELGDSALYLCASNDRGRELFFGEGSRLTVL.

The chain is built from TRBV20-1 and TRBJ2-5; 10 bases are shared with TRBD2. The V gene's germline CDR1 is DFQATT and CDR2 SNEGSKA (reference sequence). This CDR3 is 14 amino acids long. V shed 3 bases and J 6 bases; nucleotides not matched to a gene: 7. CDR3 sequence reads: CSARSGGAGKTQYF. In nucleotides, the CDR3 is TGCAGTGCTAGGAGCGGGGGGGCCGGGAAGACCCAGTACTTC.